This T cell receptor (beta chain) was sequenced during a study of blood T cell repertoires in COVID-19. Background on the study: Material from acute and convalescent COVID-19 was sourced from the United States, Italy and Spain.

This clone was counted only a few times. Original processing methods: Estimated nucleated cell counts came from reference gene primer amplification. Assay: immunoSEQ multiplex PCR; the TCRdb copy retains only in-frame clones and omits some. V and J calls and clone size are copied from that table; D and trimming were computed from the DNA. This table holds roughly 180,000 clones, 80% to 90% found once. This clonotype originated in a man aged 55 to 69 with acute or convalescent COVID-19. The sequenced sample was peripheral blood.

This CDR3 is CAWRSGGFGPQHF. The CDR3 coding sequence is TGTGCCTGGAGATCAGGAGGTTTTGGACCCCAGCATTTT. V gene TRBV30 combines with J gene TRBJ1-5, with D unclear. Trimming removed 3 bases from V and 10 bases from J, with 16 bases in between. From germline, CDR1 is GTSNPN and CDR2 SVGIG (reference sequence). The CDR3 runs to 13 residues. Full variable domain (remainder filled in from reference TRBV30 and TRBJ1-5): SQTIHQWPATLVQPVGSPLSLECTVEGTSNPNLYWYRQAAGRGLQLLFYSVGIGQISSEVPQNLSASRPQDRQFILSSKKLLLSDSGFYLCAWRSGGFGPQHFGDGTRLSIL.